This TCR beta chain appears in the sequencing data of a study of vaccination and CD4 T cells after COVID-19. Study details: In culture, cells were exposed to overlapping spike peptides from SARS-CoV-2, HCoV-NL63, HCoV-OC43 and HCoV-229E.

With V trimmed by 6 bases and J by 3 bases, 3 bases remained unmatched. This CDR3 is built from 14 residues. Germline CDR1 WSHSY, CDR2 SAAADI. This clonotype was seen a few times. Its antigen remains unknown. Treatment specified: roughly ten-day PBMC culture with coronavirus spike peptide pools or control peptides (ViraFEST assay). Using peptide pools, antigen-specific T cells were expanded in ViraFEST before TCRs were sequenced. Sequencing of cultured CD4+ T cell DNA used the Oncomine TCR Beta short-read assay. Genomic DNA was taken out of cultured CD4+ T cells by extraction. TCRdb called the PCR reads again in MiXCR, with one record for every CDR3 protein. The sample has over 4,500 distinct CDR3 sequences, 48% seen once. Study observations and caveats: The analysis of convalescent patients involved relatively few individuals and lacked early post-infection timepoints.

This chain connects TRBV10-2 to TRBJ2-7, with 12 nucleotides matching TRBD1. The source is a human donor who had recovered from COVID-19. Sequencing used CD4+ T cells from blood, cultured in vitro. CDR3 sequence: CASRGTGGDYEQYF. The CDR3 nucleotides are TGCGCCAGCAGGGGGACAGGGGGCGACTACGAGCAGTACTTC.